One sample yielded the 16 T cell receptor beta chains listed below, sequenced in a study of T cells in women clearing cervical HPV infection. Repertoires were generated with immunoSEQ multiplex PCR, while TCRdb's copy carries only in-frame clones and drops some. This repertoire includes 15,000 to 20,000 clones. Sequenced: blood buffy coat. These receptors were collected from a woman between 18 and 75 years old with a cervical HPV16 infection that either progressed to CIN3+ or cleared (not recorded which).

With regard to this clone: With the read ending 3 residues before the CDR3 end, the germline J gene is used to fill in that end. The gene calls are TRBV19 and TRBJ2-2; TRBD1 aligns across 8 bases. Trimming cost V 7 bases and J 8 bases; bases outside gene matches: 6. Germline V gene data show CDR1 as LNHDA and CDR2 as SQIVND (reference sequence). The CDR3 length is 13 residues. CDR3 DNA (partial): TGTGCCAGTAATAGACAGGGGATAGGGGAG. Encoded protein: CASNRQGIGE. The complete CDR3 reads CASNRQGIGELFF.

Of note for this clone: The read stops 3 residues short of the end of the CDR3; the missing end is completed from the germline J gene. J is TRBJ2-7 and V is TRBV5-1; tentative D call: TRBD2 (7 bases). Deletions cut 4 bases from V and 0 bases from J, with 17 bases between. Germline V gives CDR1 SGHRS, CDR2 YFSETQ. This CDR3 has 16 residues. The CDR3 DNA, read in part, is TGCGCCAGCAGCCCTCGAGGGAGGGGGAGCTCCTACGAG. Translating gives CASSPRGRGSSYE. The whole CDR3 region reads CASSPRGRGSSYEQYF.

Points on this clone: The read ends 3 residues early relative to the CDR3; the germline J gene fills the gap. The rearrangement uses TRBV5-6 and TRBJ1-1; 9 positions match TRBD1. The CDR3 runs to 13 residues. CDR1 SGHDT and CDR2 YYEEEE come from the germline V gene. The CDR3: CASSYEGQGEAFF. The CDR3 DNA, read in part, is TGTGCCAGCAGCTATGAGGGACAGGGAGAA.

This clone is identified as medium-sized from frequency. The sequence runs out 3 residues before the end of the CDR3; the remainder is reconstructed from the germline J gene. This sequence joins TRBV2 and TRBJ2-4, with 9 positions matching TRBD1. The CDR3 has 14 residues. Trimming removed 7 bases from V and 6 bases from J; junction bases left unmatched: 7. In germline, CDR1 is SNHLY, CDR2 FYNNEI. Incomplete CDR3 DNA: TGTGCCAGCAAAAAAGGACAGGGGCGAAACATT. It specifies CASKKGQGRNI. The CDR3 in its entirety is CASKKGQGRNIQYF.

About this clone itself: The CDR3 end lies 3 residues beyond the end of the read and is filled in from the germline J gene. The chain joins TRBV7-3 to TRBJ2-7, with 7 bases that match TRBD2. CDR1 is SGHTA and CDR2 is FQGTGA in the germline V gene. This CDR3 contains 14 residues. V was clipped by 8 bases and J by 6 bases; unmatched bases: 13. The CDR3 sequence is CASASTSPGGEQYF. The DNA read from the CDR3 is TGTGCCAGCGCTTCAACTAGTCCGGGGGGCGAG.

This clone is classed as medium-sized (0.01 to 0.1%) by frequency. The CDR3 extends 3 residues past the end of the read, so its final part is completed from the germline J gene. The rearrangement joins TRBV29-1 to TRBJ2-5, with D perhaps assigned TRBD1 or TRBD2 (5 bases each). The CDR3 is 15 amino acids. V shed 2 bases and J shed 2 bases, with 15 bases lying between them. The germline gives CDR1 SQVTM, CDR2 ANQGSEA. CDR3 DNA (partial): TGCAGCGTTGAACCGCTAATGAGGGGACAAGAGACC. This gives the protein CSVEPLMRGQET. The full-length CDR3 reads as CSVEPLMRGQETQYF.

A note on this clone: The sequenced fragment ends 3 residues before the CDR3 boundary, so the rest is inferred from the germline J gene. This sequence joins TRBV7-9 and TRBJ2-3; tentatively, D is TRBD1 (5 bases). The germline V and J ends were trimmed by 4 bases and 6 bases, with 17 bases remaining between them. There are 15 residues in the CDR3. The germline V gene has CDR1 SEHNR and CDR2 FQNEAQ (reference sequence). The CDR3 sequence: CASSSGRTIMDTQYF. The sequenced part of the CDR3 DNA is TGTGCCAGCAGCTCCGGACGGACAATTATGGATACG. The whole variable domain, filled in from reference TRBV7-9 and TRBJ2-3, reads DTGVSQNPRHKITKRGQNVTFRCDPISEHNRLYWYRQTLGQGPEFLTYFQNEAQLEKSRLLSDRFSAERPKGSFSTLEIQRTEQGDSAMYLCASSSGRTIMDTQYFGPGTRLTVL.

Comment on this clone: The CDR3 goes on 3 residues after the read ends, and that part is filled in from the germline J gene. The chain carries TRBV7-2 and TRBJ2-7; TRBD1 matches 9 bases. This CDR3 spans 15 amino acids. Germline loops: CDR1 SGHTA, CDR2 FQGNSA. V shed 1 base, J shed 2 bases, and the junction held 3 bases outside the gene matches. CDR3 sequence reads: CASSLVGQGTYEQYF. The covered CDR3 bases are TGTGCCAGCAGCTTAGTCGGACAGGGGACCTACGAG.

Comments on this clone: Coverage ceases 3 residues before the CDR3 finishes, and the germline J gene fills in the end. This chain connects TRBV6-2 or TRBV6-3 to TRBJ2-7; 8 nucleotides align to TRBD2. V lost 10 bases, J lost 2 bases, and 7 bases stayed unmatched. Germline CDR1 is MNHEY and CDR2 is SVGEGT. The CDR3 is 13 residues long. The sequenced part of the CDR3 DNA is TGTGCCACAGAGCGGGAGTCCCCCTACGAG. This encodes CATERESPYE. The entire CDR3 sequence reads CATERESPYEQYF.

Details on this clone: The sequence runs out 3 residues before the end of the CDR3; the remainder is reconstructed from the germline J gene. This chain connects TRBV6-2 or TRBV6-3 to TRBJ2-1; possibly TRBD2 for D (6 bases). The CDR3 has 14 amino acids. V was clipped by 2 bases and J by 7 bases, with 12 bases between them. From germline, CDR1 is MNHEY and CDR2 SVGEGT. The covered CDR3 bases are TGTGCCAGCAGTTACCCGGGACTGCCTAATGAG. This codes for CASSYPGLPNE. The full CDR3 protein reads CASSYPGLPNEQFF.

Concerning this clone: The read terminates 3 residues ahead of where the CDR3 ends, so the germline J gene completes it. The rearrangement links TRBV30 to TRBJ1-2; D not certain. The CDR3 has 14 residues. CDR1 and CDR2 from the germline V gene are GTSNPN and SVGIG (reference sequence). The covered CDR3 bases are TGTGCCTGGAGAGGACTAGTTAGTGTCAATGAC. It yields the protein CAWRGLVSVND. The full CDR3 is CAWRGLVSVNDYTF.

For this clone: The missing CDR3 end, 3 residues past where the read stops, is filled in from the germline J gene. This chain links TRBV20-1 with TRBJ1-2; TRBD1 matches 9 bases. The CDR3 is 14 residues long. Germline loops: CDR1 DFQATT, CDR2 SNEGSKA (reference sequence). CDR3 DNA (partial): TGCAGTGCTAGTTTCCCGACAGGGGGGTGGAGC. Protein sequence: CSASFPTGGWS. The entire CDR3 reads CSASFPTGGWSYTF.

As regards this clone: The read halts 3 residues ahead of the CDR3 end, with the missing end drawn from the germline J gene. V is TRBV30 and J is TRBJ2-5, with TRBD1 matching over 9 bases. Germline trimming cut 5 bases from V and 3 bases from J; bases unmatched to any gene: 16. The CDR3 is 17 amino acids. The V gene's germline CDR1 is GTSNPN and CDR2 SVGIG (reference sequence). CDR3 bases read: TGTGCCTGGCGTCATAGAGGAGGTACAGGGGGCAAAGAGACC. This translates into CAWRHRGGTGGKET. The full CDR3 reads CAWRHRGGTGGKETQYF.

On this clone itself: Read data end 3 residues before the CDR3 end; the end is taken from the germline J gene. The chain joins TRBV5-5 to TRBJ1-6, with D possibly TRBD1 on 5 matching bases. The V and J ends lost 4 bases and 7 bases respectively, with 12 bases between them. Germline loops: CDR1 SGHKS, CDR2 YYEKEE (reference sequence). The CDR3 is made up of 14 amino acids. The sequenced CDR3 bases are TGTGCCAGCAGCCGAGGGGATGGGAATTCACCC. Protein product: CASSRGDGNSP. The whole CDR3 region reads CASSRGDGNSPLHF.

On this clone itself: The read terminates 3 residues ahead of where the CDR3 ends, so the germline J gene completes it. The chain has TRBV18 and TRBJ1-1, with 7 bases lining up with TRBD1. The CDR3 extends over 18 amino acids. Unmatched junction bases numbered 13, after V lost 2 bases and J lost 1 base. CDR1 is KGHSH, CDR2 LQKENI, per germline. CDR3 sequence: CASSPYVPQGPTNTEAFF. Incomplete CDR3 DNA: TGTGCCAGCTCACCATACGTGCCACAGGGGCCCACGAACACTGAA.

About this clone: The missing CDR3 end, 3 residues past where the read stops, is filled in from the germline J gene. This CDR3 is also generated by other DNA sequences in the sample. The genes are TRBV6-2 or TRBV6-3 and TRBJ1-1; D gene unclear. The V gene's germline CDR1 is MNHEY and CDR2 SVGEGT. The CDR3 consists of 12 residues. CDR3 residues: CASSYGSKGAFF. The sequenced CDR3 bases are TGTGCCAGCAGTTACGGGTCAAAGGGA.